This record covers a single T cell receptor (beta chain). The target antigen is unknown. This CDR3 is 13 amino acids long. Trimming removed 2 bases from V and 0 bases from J, with 4 bases in between. Germline-derived CDR1 and CDR2 are SNHLY and FYNNEI. A roughly 11-day culture period preceded the isolation of CD4+ T cells. Infection dated between March and December 2020, before the Alpha, Beta and Delta variants reached the United States. Two doses of either BNT162b2 or mRNA-1273 were given to each participant. The data originate from a study of vaccination effects on CD4 cells after COVID-19. Broader study findings: Both infection-induced and vaccine-induced clones contracted markedly at late post-vaccination timepoints. The study enrolled few convalescent patients and sampled no early post-infection timepoints. Mainly new clones induced by vaccination were found among post-vaccine spike-reactive clones in convalescents.

The repertoire was sequenced with immunoSEQ multiplex PCR; TCRdb's copy has only in-frame clones and lacks some. The data hold tens of thousands of clones, with about 68% observed a single time. The source of this sequence is a human donor who had a prior SARS-CoV-2 infection. This sequence joins TRBV2 and TRBJ2-5; D unresolved. Sample: CD4+ T cells from PBMCs cultured without peptide, taken after COVID-19 vaccination. The CDR3: CASSEYYQETQYF. In DNA, the CDR3 is TGTGCCAGCAGTGAATACTACCAAGAGACCCAGTACTTC.